These 25 T cell receptor beta chains came from one sample sequenced in a study of blood T cell repertoires in COVID-19. Repertoires were generated with immunoSEQ multiplex PCR, while TCRdb's copy carries only in-frame clones and drops some. The data contain approximately 210,000 clones, 80% to 90% of them singletons. Sequenced input: PBMCs or T cells enriched from blood (not recorded which). The receptors derive from a woman between 50 and 59 years old with acute COVID-19.

J is TRBJ2-7 and V is TRBV5-1, with a tentative D call TRBD2 (6 bases). Trimming left V 0 bases short and J 2 bases short, with 21 bases between. The CDR3 loop spans 18 amino acids. Per germline, CDR1 SGHRS and CDR2 YFSETQ. The CDR3 spells CASSLAFGRIGGTYEQYF. In nucleotides, the CDR3 is TGCGCCAGCAGCTTGGCCTTTGGGCGAATCGGGGGAACCTACGAGCAGTACTTC.

The rearrangement uses TRBV11-1 and TRBJ1-6, with D unresolved. This CDR3 spans 14 amino acids. Germline values: CDR1 SGHAT, CDR2 FQDESV (reference sequence). V lost 2 bases and J 8 bases, leaving 10 bases between the germline ends. The CDR3 loop is CASSLPWRHSPLHF. The CDR3 DNA sequence: TGTGCCAGCAGCTTACCGTGGCGGCATTCACCCCTCCACTTT.

The gene calls are TRBV7-8 and TRBJ2-7, with D perhaps TRBD2 (7 bases). There are 15 residues in the CDR3. Germline loops: CDR1 SGHVS, CDR2 FQNEAQ. The V end lost 8 bases, the J end lost 6 bases, and 23 bases lay between the germline ends. CDR3 nucleotide sequence: TGTGCCAGCGCAAACGGGGGGCCTCCGCTTGTCGAGCAGTACTTC. Translation: CASANGGPPLVEQYF.

The chain recombines TRBV3-1 (or the pseudogene TRBV3-2) with TRBJ2-1; 13 bases map to TRBD2. There are 17 residues in the CDR3. V lost 1 base and J lost 7; bases outside the gene matches: 7. Germline CDR1 and CDR2: LGHDT and YNNKEL (reference sequence). The CDR3 loop is CASSQGKVTSGGNEQFF. The DNA for the CDR3 is TGTGCCAGCAGCCAAGGGAAGGTGACTAGCGGGGGGAATGAGCAGTTCTTC.

V usage is TRBV2 and J usage is TRBJ2-7; no reliable D call. The V gene lost 4 bases and the J gene lost 3 bases, with 10 bases spanning the gap. This CDR3 region has 13 residues. Germline-derived CDR1 and CDR2 are SNHLY and FYNNEI. CDR3: CASSAGALYEQYF. In DNA, the CDR3 is TGTGCCAGCAGTGCCGGAGCACTCTACGAGCAGTACTTC. The full variable domain, completed using reference TRBV2 and TRBJ2-7, is EPEVTQTPSHQVTQMGQEVILRCVPISNHLYFYWYRQILGQKVEFLVSFYNNEISEKSEIFDDQFSVERPDGSNFTLKIRSTKLEDSAMYFCASSAGALYEQYFGPGTRLTVT.

This clone occurred a few times. The chain recombines TRBV19 with TRBJ1-5, with a tentative D call TRBD1 (6 bases). V shed 3 bases and J shed 6 bases, with 12 bases lying between them. CDR3 length equals 14 residues. The germline V gene has CDR1 LNHDA and CDR2 SQIVND (reference sequence). This chain's CDR3 is CASSIRTARQPQHF. DNA for the CDR3: TGTGCCAGTAGTATTAGGACAGCCCGTCAGCCCCAGCATTTT. The complete variable domain, with remaining parts taken from reference TRBV19 and TRBJ1-5, reads DGGITQSPKYLFRKEGQNVTLSCEQNLNHDAMYWYRQDPGQGLRLIYYSQIVNDFQKGDIAEGYSVSREKKESFPLTVTSAQKNPTAFYLCASSIRTARQPQHFGDGTRLSIL.

V gene TRBV7-6 combines with J gene TRBJ2-5, with 9 bases lining up with TRBD2. With V trimmed by 7 bases and J by 4 bases, 10 bases remained unmatched. The V gene's germline CDR1 is SGHVS and CDR2 FNYEAQ. This CDR3 region has 15 residues. The CDR3 sequence is CASKSLAGKGETQYF. The CDR3, as DNA: TGTGCCAGCAAGTCTCTAGCGGGAAAGGGAGAGACCCAGTACTTC.

This sequence joins TRBV4-1 and TRBJ1-1; D may be TRBD1 (5 bases). The germline V and J ends were trimmed by 0 bases and 4 bases, with 12 bases remaining between them. The germline CDR1 and CDR2 sequences are MGHRA and YSYEKL. CDR3 length: 15 amino acids. CDR3 DNA: TGCGCCAGCAGCCAAGAGGGGGGGGGTGGCACTGAAGCTTTCTTT. Translated: CASSQEGGGGTEAFF.

As DNA, the CDR3 is TGTGCCAGCAGTCCACAGGGCCACCCGGGCCACGAGCAGTACTTC. This encodes CASSPQGHPGHEQYF. V is TRBV28 and J is TRBJ2-7; TRBD1 might be the D (6 bases). The ends were cut back, 5 bases at V and 5 bases at J, with 19 bases in the middle. Germline CDR1 is MDHEN and CDR2 is SYDVKM. There are 15 residues in the CDR3.

Only one count was recorded for this clone. CDR3 loop: CASSIVAGHYGYTF. In nucleotides, the CDR3 is TGTGCCAGTAGTATAGTGGCTGGGCACTATGGCTACACCTTC. The chain recombines TRBV19 with TRBJ1-2; D remains unclear. The CDR3 spans 14 residues. Between the trimmed V and J ends, which lost 1 base and 3 bases, there was a span of 9 bases. CDR1 and CDR2 from the germline V gene are LNHDA and SQIVND (reference sequence).

This rearrangement joins TRBV5-1 to TRBJ1-5; D possibly corresponds to TRBD1 (5 bases). The CDR3 totals 17 residues. The germline CDR1 and CDR2 sequences are SGHRS and YFSETQ. Trimming took off 2 bases at V and 1 base at J, with 16 bases between the two ends. The CDR3 DNA is TGCGCCAGCAGCTTCGGCCCTCCGGCAGGGAGCAATCAGCCCCAGCATTTT. Residues: CASSFGPPAGSNQPQHF.

The rearrangement joins TRBV30 to TRBJ2-2, with D tentatively TRBD1 (5 bases). V lost 4 bases to trimming and J lost 4 bases, with 13 bases between them. Germline V gene data show CDR1 as GTSNPN and CDR2 as SVGIG (reference sequence). The CDR3 loop spans 14 amino acids. CDR3 DNA sequence: TGTGCCTGGACCCCTGCACAGGTCACCGGGGAGCTGTTTTTT. This codes for CAWTPAQVTGELFF.

The V gene is TRBV5-1, the J gene TRBJ2-1, with TRBD2 matching over 10 bases. The CDR3 contains 15 residues. The germline CDR1 and CDR2 sequences are SGHRS and YFSETQ. V shed 0 bases and J 4 bases; nucleotides not matched to a gene: 1. The CDR3 sequence is CASSLASGRYNEQFF. In DNA, the CDR3 is TGCGCCAGCAGCTTGGCTAGCGGGAGATACAATGAGCAGTTCTTC.

The V and J genes are TRBV10-3 and TRBJ2-3; 7 nucleotides line up with TRBD2. Germline V gene sequence: CDR1 ENHRY, CDR2 SYGVKD. The length of the CDR3 is 20 residues. V was clipped by 0 bases and J by 3 bases; unmatched bases: 18. CDR3 coding DNA: TGTGCCATCAGTGAGTCGAGGGAAGCAAGCGGGAAGATGGGGACAGATACGCAGTATTTT. Residues: CAISESREASGKMGTDTQYF.

This rearrangement joins TRBV10-2 to TRBJ1-1; 8 bases line up with TRBD1. This CDR3 contains 13 residues. V lost 2 bases to trimming and J lost 10 bases; unmatched junction nucleotides: 6. From germline, CDR1 is WSHSY and CDR2 SAAADI. CDR3 in DNA: TGCGCCAGCAGTGAGACAGGGGGTCTGAGAGCTTTCTTT. Encoded protein: CASSETGGLRAFF.

The V gene is TRBV9, the J gene TRBJ2-5, with D possibly matching TRBD2 (6 bases). The CDR3 runs 15 residues. V was shortened by 4 bases and J by 2 bases, with 15 bases between the two germline ends. Germline V gives CDR1 SGDLS, CDR2 YYNGEE. CDR3 sequence: CASSPLGTQQETQYF. Written as DNA, the CDR3 is TGTGCCAGCAGCCCTCTAGGGACTCAGCAAGAGACCCAGTACTTC.

In its sample, this clone was seen once. This sequence joins TRBV3-1 (or the pseudogene TRBV3-2) and TRBJ2-7; 11 nucleotides line up with TRBD2. Germline V gene data show CDR1 as LGHDT and CDR2 as YNNKEL (reference sequence). Losses at the gene ends were 0 bases for V and 0 bases for J; bases not matched to a gene: 7. This CDR3 is 18 amino acids long. DNA of the CDR3: TGTGCCAGCAGCCAAGACGGGCTAGCGGGAGGCTTCTCCTACGAGCAGTACTTC. Its protein is CASSQDGLAGGFSYEQYF.

V gene TRBV28 combines with J gene TRBJ1-2; unclear D gene. CDR1 and CDR2 from the germline V gene are MDHEN and SYDVKM. Trimming pared 3 bases from V and 7 bases from J, leaving 6 bases between. The CDR3 is 11 residues long. The CDR3 nucleotides are TGTGCCAGCAGTTTGAGGGCTGGCTACACCTTC. This codes for CASSLRAGYTF.

V is TRBV28 and J is TRBJ1-2; TRBD1 might be the D (6 bases). The CDR3 loop spans 14 amino acids. The ends were cut back, 7 bases at V and 5 bases at J, with 17 bases in the middle. From germline, CDR1 is MDHEN and CDR2 SYDVKM. CDR3 coding DNA: TGTGCCAGCAATTGGGTCTCCCAGGGGTATGGCTACACCTTC. This translates into CASNWVSQGYGYTF.

The chain joins TRBV19 to TRBJ2-6; D is unclear. V was shortened by 4 bases and J by 4 bases, with 8 bases between the two germline ends. This CDR3 is built from 14 residues. Germline CDR1 and CDR2: LNHDA and SQIVND (reference sequence). The chain's CDR3 is CASSTGWGANVLTF. In nucleotides, the CDR3 is TGTGCCAGTAGTACCGGGTGGGGGGCCAACGTCCTGACTTTC.

This clone occurred a few times. V gene TRBV19 combines with J gene TRBJ1-2; D is uncertain. The CDR3 sequence is 13 residues long. Trimming pared 1 base from V and 7 bases from J, leaving 10 bases between. Germline CDR1 reads LNHDA; CDR2 reads SQIVND (reference sequence). The CDR3 nucleotides read TGTGCCAGTAGTATAGCCCGGGGAGGTGGCTACACCTTC. It encodes CASSIARGGGYTF.

The genes are TRBV19 and TRBJ2-1, with TRBD2 identical over 9 bases. V lost 7 bases and J lost 5; bases outside the gene matches: 6. Looked up from germline, CDR1 is LNHDA and CDR2 is SQIVND (reference sequence). There are 14 residues in the CDR3. The CDR3 DNA reads as TGTGCCAGTAATGGGCTAGCGGGGCACAATGAGCAGTTCTTC. Translation: CASNGLAGHNEQFF.

The chain carries TRBV7-2 and TRBJ1-4; TRBD1 aligns across 7 bases. The junction had 10 bases not matched to a gene; V was cut back by 5 bases and J by 7 bases. The CDR3 is made up of 15 amino acids. CDR1 and CDR2 from the germline V gene are SGHTA and FQGNSA. Here the CDR3 DNA reads TGTGCCAGCAGCGGAGGGGGGACAGTGAGTGAAAAACTGTTTTTT. Amino acid sequence: CASSGGGTVSEKLFF.

The count of this clone is one. The chain joins TRBV27 to TRBJ1-2, with TRBD1 matching 9 bases. CDR1 is MNHEY, CDR2 SMNVEV, per germline (reference sequence). The CDR3 consists of 18 residues. The ends lost 5 bases at V and 8 bases at J; junction bases unmatched: 21. CDR3 bases: TGTGCCAGCAGTCCGTCGCCACCTTTAGGGACAGGGAAAGGCGGCTACACCTTC. It encodes CASSPSPPLGTGKGGYTF.

The chain couples TRBV18 to TRBJ1-1, with 7 bases that match TRBD1. With V trimmed by 3 bases and J by 6 bases, 4 bases remained unmatched. Germline loops: CDR1 KGHSH, CDR2 LQKENI. The CDR3 is 13 amino acids. CDR3 region: CASSPPGQAEAFF. In DNA form, the CDR3 reads TGTGCCAGCTCACCTCCAGGACAGGCTGAAGCTTTCTTT.